A selection of T cell receptor beta chains follows, all from one sample in a study of T cells in Graves' hyperthyroidism and ophthalmopathy. TCRdb reanalysed the multiplex PCR reads using MiXCR and keeps one entry per CDR3 protein. The table lists around 340,000 distinct CDR3 sequences, about a sixth of them singletons. Sample: blood. Receptors were obtained from a middle-aged woman with Graves' ophthalmopathy. Each CDR3 is given with its conserved first and last residue. D genes are given only for firm matches. Some rows mark clone size as missing; the rest say once, few, many or name a class of expanded clone.

TRBD1	TRBV6-5	few	TRBJ2-7	TGTGCCAGCAGTTACTCAAAAACAGGGGTCTCCTACGAGCAGTACTTC	CASSYSKTGVSYEQYF
-	TRBV28	many	TRBJ1-5	TGTGCCAGCACGGGCGGGGGCAATCAGCCCCAGCATTTT	CASTGGGNQPQHF
-	TRBV28	many	TRBJ2-7	TGTGCCGCGCTGGGGGGAGGAAGCGAGCAGTACTTC	CAALGGGSEQYF
-	TRBV6-5	-	TRBJ2-5	TGTGCCAGCAGTTACTCCGGGATAATGAAAGAGACCCAGTACTTC	CASSYSGIMKETQYF
TRBD1	TRBV6-5	many	TRBJ1-1	TGTGCCAGCAGTTACGACGGGACAGGTTCGAACACTGAAGCTTTCTTT	CASSYDGTGSNTEAFF
-	TRBV30	-	TRBJ2-2	TGTGCCGGACCAGGACATACCGGGGAACTGTTTTTT	CAGPGHTGELFF
-	TRBV6-1	many	TRBJ1-1	TGTGCCAGCAGTGAGGAACAGGGATGGGAAGCTTTCTTT	CASSEEQGWEAFF
TRBD1	TRBV20-1	-	TRBJ1-5	TGCAGTGCTATCCGGCAGGGGGCGAGGGGCAATCAGCCCCAGCATTTT	CSAIRQGARGNQPQHF
-	TRBV28	many	TRBJ1-2	TGTGCCAGCAGTTTAAGGAGCTTCTACACCTTC	CASSLRSFYTF
-	TRBV2	once	TRBJ1-2	TGTGCCAGCAATACCGGTCCCTACTATGGCTACACCTTC	CASNTGPYYGYTF
TRBD2	TRBV6-1	-	TRBJ2-7	TGTGCCAGCAGTGAAGACCCAGCGGGAGGGCCCGACGAGCAGTACTTC	CASSEDPAGGPDEQYF
-	TRBV11-1	many	TRBJ2-7	TGTGCCAGCAGCTTAGCAGGTTCGTGGGGGACCACCTACGAGCAGTACTTC	CASSLAGSWGTTYEQYF
-	TRBV27	many	TRBJ2-7	TGTGCCAGCAGTCCTGGGAGGGGGCAGTACGAGCAGTACTTC	CASSPGRGQYEQYF
-	TRBV24-1	many	TRBJ1-1	TGTGCCACCAGTGATCCACCTTACGATTGGACTGAAGCTTTCTTT	CATSDPPYDWTEAFF
TRBD1	TRBV20-1	many	TRBJ2-7	TGCAGTGCTAGTCCGGGACAGGGGTACGAGCAGTACTTC	CSASPGQGYEQYF
TRBD1	TRBV9	-	TRBJ2-7	TGTGCCAGCAGCGTAGAGGGACAGGTAGCCAACGAGCAGTACTTC	CASSVEGQVANEQYF
-	TRBV12-3/TRBV12-4	many	TRBJ1-5	TGTGCCAGCTTGAGTGATAGCAATCAGCCCCAGCATTTT	CASLSDSNQPQHF
-	TRBV30	many	TRBJ1-1	TGTGCCTGGAGTTGGGTAGTCGAAGTTGAAGCTTTCTTT	CAWSWVVEVEAFF
-	TRBV20-1	many	TRBJ1-5	TGCAGTGCTAGAGGCAGGGACAATCAGCCCCAGCATTTT	CSARGRDNQPQHF
-	TRBV27	many	TRBJ1-2	TGTGCCAGCAGTTCGGCCGCGGGGGTGAGTGGCTACACCTTC	CASSSAAGVSGYTF
TRBD2	TRBV12-3/TRBV12-4	many	TRBJ2-3	TGTGCCAGCAGTTCCCTAGCGGGAGGACTCTCTACAGATACGCAGTATTTT	CASSSLAGGLSTDTQYF
TRBD2	TRBV12-3/TRBV12-4	-	TRBJ2-5	TGTGCCAGCAGTTTGTCTAGCGGTGATTTGAAGACCCAGTACTTC	CASSLSSGDLKTQYF
-	TRBV20-1	-	TRBJ2-2	TGCAGTGCTAGAGATGAGATGGCGGCCCTCCGGACCGGGGAGCTGTTTTTT	CSARDEMAALRTGELFF
-	TRBV9	many	TRBJ1-2	TGTGCCAGCAGCGGTCGTTACAGGAAAAACTATGGCTACACCTTC	CASSGRYRKNYGYTF
-	TRBV9	many	TRBJ1-3	TGTGCCAGCAGCGGGAGCGCCCCGAGAAACACCATATATTTT	CASSGSAPRNTIYF